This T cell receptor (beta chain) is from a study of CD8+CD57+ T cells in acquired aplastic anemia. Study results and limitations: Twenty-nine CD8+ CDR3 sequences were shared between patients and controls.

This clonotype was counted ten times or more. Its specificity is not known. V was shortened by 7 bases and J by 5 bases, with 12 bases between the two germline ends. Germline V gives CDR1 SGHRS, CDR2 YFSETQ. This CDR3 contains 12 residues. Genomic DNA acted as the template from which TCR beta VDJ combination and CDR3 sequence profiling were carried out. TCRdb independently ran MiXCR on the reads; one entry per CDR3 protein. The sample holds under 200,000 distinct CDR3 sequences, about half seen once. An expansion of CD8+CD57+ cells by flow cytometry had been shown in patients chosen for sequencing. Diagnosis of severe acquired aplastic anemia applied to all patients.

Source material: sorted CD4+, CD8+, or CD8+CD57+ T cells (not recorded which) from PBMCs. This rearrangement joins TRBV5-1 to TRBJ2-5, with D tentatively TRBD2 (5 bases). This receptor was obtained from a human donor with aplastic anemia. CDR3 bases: TGCGCCAGCTTTAGGGAGTGGGAGACCCAGTACTTC. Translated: CASFREWETQYF.